The 18 T cell receptor beta chains given below trace back to one sample, sequenced in a study of vaccination effects on CD4 cells after COVID-19. Antigen-specific CD4+ T cells were expanded (with viral peptide pools) by the ViraFEST assay ahead of sequencing. Once cultured for nine to ten days, the cells underwent separation to obtain CD4+ T cells. None of these healthy vaccinees had been infected with SARS-CoV-2 before vaccination. These receptors' antigens are unknown. The table came from immunoSEQ multiplex PCR; TCRdb's copy has only in-frame clones and leaves some out. The sample consists of 40,000 to 50,000 clones, around 77% of them appearing once. The sequencing used CD4+ T cells from PBMCs cultured with HCoV-NL63 spike peptides, collected before COVID-19 vaccination. These receptors came from a human donor who received a COVID-19 vaccine.

This clone has just a few counts. J is TRBJ1-2 and V is TRBV12-3 or TRBV12-4; D not certain. This CDR3 region has 11 residues. Trimming shortened V by 6 bases and J by 6 bases, and 8 bases separated the two germline ends. Here the CDR3 reads CASRRAHGYTF. In DNA form, the CDR3 reads TGTGCCAGCAGACGGGCCCATGGCTACACCTTC.

V gene TRBV30 combines with J gene TRBJ2-7; a weak D match, TRBD1 (6 bases). Germline CDR1 is GTSNPN and CDR2 is SVGIG (reference sequence). V dropped 1 base and J dropped 0 bases, with 13 bases sitting between them. The CDR3 contains 15 residues. Written as DNA, the CDR3 is TGTGCCTGGAGTGGCCCGCAGGGGCGCTCCTACGAGCAGTACGTC. The encoded protein is CAWSGPQGRSYEQYV.

This rearrangement joins TRBV5-5 to TRBJ2-1, with 7 bases identical to TRBD1. CDR3 length equals 15 residues. J gave up 0 bases and V 4 bases, and 4 bases lay outside the gene matches. The V gene's germline CDR1 is SGHKS and CDR2 YYEKEE (reference sequence). In DNA form, the CDR3 reads TGTGCCAGCAGCGCGACAGGGAGCTCCTACAATGAGCAGTTCTTC. Translated, it gives CASSATGSSYNEQFF.

In this sample, this clone turned up a few times. The chain uses TRBV29-1 and TRBJ1-5; D is perhaps TRBD1 (5 bases). Trimming took off 4 bases at V and 2 bases at J, with 12 bases between the two ends. CDR3 length: 14 amino acids. Per the germline V gene, CDR1 is SQVTM and CDR2 is ANQGSEA. CDR3 residues: CSVVSGFGNQPQHF. The DNA of the CDR3 is TGCAGCGTTGTTTCAGGGTTTGGCAATCAGCCCCAGCATTTT.

V usage is TRBV30 and J usage is TRBJ2-3, with unresolved D. Germline CDR1 reads GTSNPN; CDR2 reads SVGIG (reference sequence). V dropped 4 bases and J dropped 4 bases, with 12 bases sitting between them. This CDR3 contains 13 residues. CDR3 sequence (DNA): TGTGCCTGGACCGTAGGAGTCCCAGATACGCAGTATTTT. Translating it yields CAWTVGVPDTQYF.

This chain's CDR3 is CASSPGRGLSSYNSPLHF. The CDR3 DNA is TGTGCCAGCAGTCCGGGTAGAGGCCTGAGCTCCTATAATTCACCCCTCCACTTT. The V call is TRBV27, the J call TRBJ1-6; D not resolved. This CDR3 region has 18 residues. Germline V gene sequence: CDR1 MNHEY, CDR2 SMNVEV (reference sequence). V was pared by 5 bases and J by 0 bases, with 17 bases between.

The V call is TRBV18, the J call TRBJ2-5, with 10 bases matching TRBD2. V shed 6 bases and J 0 bases; nucleotides not matched to a gene: 10. The CDR3 is made up of 17 amino acids. Germline CDR1 is KGHSH and CDR2 is LQKENI. Written as DNA, the CDR3 is TGTGCCAGCTCCCCAGGACTAGCGGCCTGGAACCAAGAGACCCAGTACTTC. Its protein is CASSPGLAAWNQETQYF.

This rearrangement joins TRBV7-9 to TRBJ1-1; weak D call: TRBD1 (6 bases). The germline CDR1 and CDR2 sequences are SEHNR and FQNEAQ (reference sequence). Trimming removed 5 bases from V and 1 base from J, with 8 bases in between. This CDR3 is 13 amino acids long. CDR3 sequence reads: CASSPTGNTEAFF. CDR3 coding DNA: TGTGCCAGCAGCCCGACAGGGAACACTGAAGCTTTCTTT.

V usage is TRBV10-2 and J usage is TRBJ2-5; 8 positions match TRBD1. V lost 5 bases, J lost 3 bases, and 2 bases stayed unmatched. The CDR3 has 13 residues. Germline CDR1 is WSHSY and CDR2 is SAAADI. The CDR3 reads CASSRQGKETQYF. CDR3 in DNA: TGCGCCAGCAGTAGACAGGGGAAAGAGACCCAGTACTTC.

The rearrangement links TRBV5-1 to TRBJ1-3; D is unclear. V gave up 0 bases and J gave up 0 bases, with 4 bases separating them. The germline V gene encodes CDR1 SGHRS and CDR2 YFSETQ. The CDR3 consists of 14 residues. Written as DNA, the CDR3 is TGCGCCAGCAGCTTGGCAGCCTCTGGAAACACCATATATTTT. Protein: CASSLAASGNTIYF.

This clone was seen a few times. The rearrangement uses TRBV5-4 and TRBJ2-3; the match to TRBD2 covers 11 bases. The CDR3 runs 16 residues. Germline V gene lookup returns CDR1 SGHNT and CDR2 YYREEE (reference sequence). The J segment lost 0 bases and the V segment lost 0 bases, leaving 0 bases of the junction unmatched. The CDR3 is CASSLGLAGSTDTQYF. For the CDR3, the DNA is TGTGCCAGCAGCTTGGGACTAGCGGGGAGCACAGATACGCAGTATTTT.

This rearrangement joins TRBV5-8 to TRBJ2-7; D may match TRBD1 or TRBD2 (5 bases each). Looked up from germline, CDR1 is SGHTS and CDR2 is YDEGEE. The CDR3 has 13 amino acids. The germline V and J ends were trimmed by 4 bases and 0 bases, with 8 bases remaining between them. CDR3 protein: CASSRDGSYEQYV. CDR3 DNA sequence: TGTGCCAGCAGCCGGGACGGCTCCTACGAGCAGTACGTC.

The rearrangement joins TRBV11-2 to TRBJ1-1; no reliable D call. Germline values: CDR1 SGHAT, CDR2 FQNNGV. This CDR3 is 13 amino acids long. V was shortened by 1 base and J by 0 bases, with 3 bases between the two germline ends. Here the CDR3 DNA reads TGTGCCAGCAGCTTAGTACTGAACACTGAAGCTTTCTTT. Translating gives CASSLVLNTEAFF.

In this sample, this clone turned up once. The CDR3: CATSDWKGASYGYTF. In nucleotides, the CDR3 is TGTGCCACCAGTGATTGGAAGGGGGCTTCATATGGCTACACCTTC. The chain employs TRBV24-1 and TRBJ1-2; 7 positions agree with TRBD1. The CDR3 sequence is 15 residues long. With V trimmed by 2 bases and J by 5 bases, 7 bases remained unmatched. Germline lookup yields CDR1 KGHDR and CDR2 SFDVKD.

The chain joins TRBV7-2 to TRBJ1-4; 7 nucleotides line up with TRBD1. J was trimmed by 5 bases and V by 3 bases; bases with no gene match: 3. The germline V gene encodes CDR1 SGHTA and CDR2 FQGNSA. The CDR3 is 14 residues long. CDR3 sequence: CASSLQGVNEKLFF. The CDR3, as DNA: TGTGCCAGCAGCTTGCAGGGGGTGAATGAAAAACTGTTTTTT.

This clone was found once. This CDR3 reads CASSQVSRTQETQYF. CDR3 DNA: TGTGCCAGCAGCCAAGTCTCCAGGACCCAAGAGACCCAGTACTTC. This chain links TRBV3-1 (or the pseudogene TRBV3-2) with TRBJ2-5; D unclear. CDR1 and CDR2 (germline): LGHDT, YNNKEL (reference sequence). V was cut by 1 base and J by 1 base, with 10 bases left in between. This CDR3 has 15 residues.

This rearrangement joins TRBV18 to TRBJ2-5, with no clear D. This CDR3 comprises 14 residues. The germline V gene has CDR1 KGHSH and CDR2 LQKENI. V lost 4 bases and J lost 3, with 12 bases in between. The chain's CDR3 is CASSRQQSEETQYF. In DNA form, the CDR3 reads TGTGCCAGCTCACGGCAACAATCAGAAGAGACCCAGTACTTC.

The chain joins TRBV28 to TRBJ1-6; 9 bases match TRBD1. CDR3 size: 16 residues. After removal of 5 bases from V and 3 bases from J, the junction contained 5 bases not matched to a gene. Germline-derived CDR1 and CDR2 are MDHEN and SYDVKM. The DNA for the CDR3 is TGTGCCAGCAGTCCAAGACAGGGGGTCTATAATTCACCCCTCCACTTT. Protein sequence: CASSPRQGVYNSPLHF.